These T cell receptor beta chains were read from a single sample in a study of T cells after yellow fever vaccination. TCRdb recomputed calls from the 5' RACE reads with MiXCR, one row per CDR3 protein. The data show tens of thousands of distinct CDR3 sequences, around 7.1% seen once. The sequenced sample was CD8+ T cells sorted from PBMCs, obtained 9 to 11 days after the first yellow fever vaccination. Receptor source: a man aged 18 to 35 who received the YFV17D yellow fever vaccine. Both conserved end residues are part of each CDR3. D genes are given only for firm matches. Size values are once, few and many counts, or a class for expanded clones, and some rows have none.

CDR3 DNA: TGTGCCATCAGTGACCCAGTCGGTGGGGGAGTCACTAGCGGGGGGACAGATACGCAGTATTTT
CDR3 protein: CAISDPVGGGVTSGGTDTQYF
D gene: TRBD2
clone size: many
CDR3 length: 21
J gene: TRBJ2-3
V gene: TRBV10-3

CDR3 DNA: TGTGCCAGCAGGTTCGGGGGTTCCTACGAGCAGTACTTC
CDR3 protein: CASRFGGSYEQYF
D gene: .
clone size: few
CDR3 length: 13
J gene: TRBJ2-7
V gene: TRBV5-4

CDR3 DNA: TGTGTCAGCCGGTCCTCCGGGACTAGCTCGATTTCGGATACGCAGTATTTT
CDR3 protein: CVSRSSGTSSISDTQYF
D gene: TRBD2
clone size: .
CDR3 length: 17
J gene: TRBJ2-3
V gene: TRBV2

CDR3 DNA: TGTGCCAGCCGAGGGAGTAGCGGGGGACGAGATACGCAGTATTTT
CDR3 protein: CASRGSSGGRDTQYF
D gene: TRBD2
clone size: few
CDR3 length: 15
J gene: TRBJ2-3
V gene: TRBV7-9

CDR3 DNA: TGTGCCAGCAGTCATGCGGGGGCGCTTGGGGCCAACGTCCTGACTTTC
CDR3 protein: CASSHAGALGANVLTF
D gene: .
clone size: many
CDR3 length: 16
J gene: TRBJ2-6
V gene: TRBV3-1

CDR3 DNA: TGCAGCCCAAAAGGGCTCTGGGCCAACGTCCTGACTTTC
CDR3 protein: CSPKGLWANVLTF
D gene: .
clone size: .
CDR3 length: 13
J gene: TRBJ2-6
V gene: TRBV29-1

CDR3 DNA: TGTGCCACCAGCAGGGGCCAGGGGTGGAAAAGCACTGAAGCTTTCTTT
CDR3 protein: CATSRGQGWKSTEAFF
D gene: .
clone size: many
CDR3 length: 16
J gene: TRBJ1-1
V gene: TRBV15

CDR3 DNA: TGTGCCTGGAGCCCTGCGAACAATGAGCAGTTCTTC
CDR3 protein: CAWSPANNEQFF
D gene: .
clone size: few
CDR3 length: 12
J gene: TRBJ2-1
V gene: TRBV30

CDR3 DNA: TGTGCCAGCAGCTTAGGGGCCCTGGGGGGTTCCTACAATGAGCAGTTCTTC
CDR3 protein: CASSLGALGGSYNEQFF
D gene: .
clone size: few
CDR3 length: 17
J gene: TRBJ2-1
V gene: TRBV7-2

CDR3 DNA: TGTGCCAGCAGCCCCGGACTTGTCGGGGGGGCCGAGACCCAGTACTTC
CDR3 protein: CASSPGLVGGAETQYF
D gene: TRBD2
clone size: few
CDR3 length: 16
J gene: TRBJ2-5
V gene: TRBV7-2

CDR3 DNA: TGTGCCAGCAGTATAATCGGACAGGGTGCTAACTATGGCTACACCTTC
CDR3 protein: CASSIIGQGANYGYTF
D gene: TRBD1
clone size: .
CDR3 length: 16
J gene: TRBJ1-2
V gene: TRBV27

CDR3 DNA: TGTGCCAGCAGCTCCCTTGGTGGACTTCACTCCTACGAGCAGTACTTC
CDR3 protein: CASSSLGGLHSYEQYF
D gene: .
clone size: .
CDR3 length: 16
J gene: TRBJ2-7
V gene: TRBV7-9

CDR3 DNA: TGTGCCATCAGTGTAGGACAGGGGTATAATCAGCCCCAGCATTTT
CDR3 protein: CAISVGQGYNQPQHF
D gene: TRBD1
clone size: few
CDR3 length: 15
J gene: TRBJ1-5
V gene: TRBV10-3

CDR3 DNA: TGTGCCAGCAGCCAGGGACTGGCTTACTACGAGCAGTACTTC
CDR3 protein: CASSQGLAYYEQYF
D gene: .
clone size: many
CDR3 length: 14
J gene: TRBJ2-7
V gene: TRBV12-3/TRBV12-4

CDR3 DNA: TGTGCCAGCAGCCCAAACGGGAATGAAGCTTTCTTT
CDR3 protein: CASSPNGNEAFF
D gene: .
clone size: many
CDR3 length: 12
J gene: TRBJ1-1
V gene: TRBV7-6

CDR3 DNA: TGTGCCAGCAGCGGCGACGGGGACGTAGTCTCCTACGAGCAGTACTTC
CDR3 protein: CASSGDGDVVSYEQYF
D gene: .
clone size: many
CDR3 length: 16
J gene: TRBJ2-7
V gene: TRBV5-6

CDR3 DNA: TGTGCCAGCAGCCGACCGGGACAGGGCTTTGGAAACACCATATATTTT
CDR3 protein: CASSRPGQGFGNTIYF
D gene: TRBD1
clone size: few
CDR3 length: 16
J gene: TRBJ1-3
V gene: TRBV5-4

CDR3 DNA: TGTGCCAGTAGTCTGCGGGGTACTTTGAATGAGCAGTTCTTC
CDR3 protein: CASSLRGTLNEQFF
D gene: .
clone size: few
CDR3 length: 14
J gene: TRBJ2-1
V gene: TRBV19

CDR3 DNA: TGCAGCGTTTTTAAAGAGACCCAGTACTTC
CDR3 protein: CSVFKETQYF
D gene: .
clone size: many
CDR3 length: 10
J gene: TRBJ2-5
V gene: TRBV29-1

CDR3 DNA: TGTGCCAGCAGCGGCGATCGAGGGAACAATGAGCAGTTCTTC
CDR3 protein: CASSGDRGNNEQFF
D gene: .
clone size: few
CDR3 length: 14
J gene: TRBJ2-1
V gene: TRBV7-9

CDR3 DNA: TGTGCCAGCAGCCAGCCCGGGACACAGATCTACGAGCAGTACTTC
CDR3 protein: CASSQPGTQIYEQYF
D gene: .
clone size: many
CDR3 length: 15
J gene: TRBJ2-7
V gene: TRBV3-1

CDR3 DNA: TGCGCCAGCAGAAAGACAGACACCGGGGAGCTGTTTTTT
CDR3 protein: CASRKTDTGELFF
D gene: .
clone size: .
CDR3 length: 13
J gene: TRBJ2-2
V gene: TRBV10-2

CDR3 DNA: TGTGCCAGTAGTTCGTCCCCGGGCAATCAGCCCCAGCATTTT
CDR3 protein: CASSSSPGNQPQHF
D gene: .
clone size: few
CDR3 length: 14
J gene: TRBJ1-5
V gene: TRBV19

CDR3 DNA: TGTGCCAGCAGCCCCTTGGGGGGAGGAAACACCATATATTTT
CDR3 protein: CASSPLGGGNTIYF
D gene: .
clone size: few
CDR3 length: 14
J gene: TRBJ1-3
V gene: TRBV7-2

CDR3 DNA: TGTGCCAGCAGCCCCGGACAGGGAAGGGAGAATGAGCAGTTCTTC
CDR3 protein: CASSPGQGRENEQFF
D gene: TRBD1
clone size: few
CDR3 length: 15
J gene: TRBJ2-1
V gene: TRBV16

CDR3 DNA: TGTGCCAGCGGGCTGGACGGGGCCTACGAGCAGTACTTC
CDR3 protein: CASGLDGAYEQYF
D gene: .
clone size: .
CDR3 length: 13
J gene: TRBJ2-7
V gene: TRBV6-2/TRBV6-3

CDR3 DNA: TGTGCCAGCAGCCGACACCCGGGACGAATGAGCTCTGGGGCCAACGTCCTGACTTTC
CDR3 protein: CASSRHPGRMSSGANVLTF
D gene: .
clone size: few
CDR3 length: 19
J gene: TRBJ2-6
V gene: TRBV3-1

CDR3 DNA: TGTGCCAGCAGTCAGGACAGGTACATGAACACTGAAGCTTTCTTT
CDR3 protein: CASSQDRYMNTEAFF
D gene: TRBD1
clone size: few
CDR3 length: 15
J gene: TRBJ1-1
V gene: TRBV12-3/TRBV12-4

CDR3 DNA: TGTGCCAGCAGCTTAGGGCAGTACTACAATGAGCAGTTCTTC
CDR3 protein: CASSLGQYYNEQFF
D gene: .
clone size: many
CDR3 length: 14
J gene: TRBJ2-1
V gene: TRBV7-8

CDR3 DNA: TGTGCCAGCAGTGAAGCAGGGCAGCCCCAGCATTTT
CDR3 protein: CASSEAGQPQHF
D gene: .
clone size: many
CDR3 length: 12
J gene: TRBJ1-5
V gene: TRBV6-1